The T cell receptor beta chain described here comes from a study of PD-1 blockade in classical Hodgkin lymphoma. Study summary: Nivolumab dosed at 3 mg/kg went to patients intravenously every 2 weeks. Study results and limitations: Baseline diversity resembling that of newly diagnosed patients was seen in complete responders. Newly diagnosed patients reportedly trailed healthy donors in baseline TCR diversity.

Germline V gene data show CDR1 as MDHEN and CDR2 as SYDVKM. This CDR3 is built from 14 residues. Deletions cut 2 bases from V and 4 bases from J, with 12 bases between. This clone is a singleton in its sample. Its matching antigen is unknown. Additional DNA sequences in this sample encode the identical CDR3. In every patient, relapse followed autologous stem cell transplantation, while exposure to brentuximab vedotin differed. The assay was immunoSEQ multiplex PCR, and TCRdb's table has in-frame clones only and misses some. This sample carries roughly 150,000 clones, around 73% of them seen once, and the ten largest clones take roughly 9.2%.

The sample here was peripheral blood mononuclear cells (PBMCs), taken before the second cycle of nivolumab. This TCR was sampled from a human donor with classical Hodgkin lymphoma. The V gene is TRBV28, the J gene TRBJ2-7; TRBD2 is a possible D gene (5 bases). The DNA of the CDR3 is TGTGCCAGCAGTTTAGGCGGGTCTTCGTACGAGCAGTACTTC. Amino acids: CASSLGGSSYEQYF.